This T cell receptor (beta chain) was documented in a study of spatial heterogeneity in lung cancer. The time point was: blood at routine non-recurrence follow-up after resection. The sequenced material consisted of unsorted whole RNA from tumor, nontumor lung or frozen PBMC. J lost 3 bases, V lost 4 bases, and 3 bases had no gene match. The CDR3 is 15 amino acids. Germline assignment: CDR1 LGHDT and CDR2 YNNKEL (reference sequence). In the library, each TCR cDNA molecule bore its own unique molecular identifier. TCRdb redid the calling of the 5' RACE reads with MiXCR, one entry per CDR3 protein. The data show approximately 50,000 distinct CDR3 sequences, with around 7.7% seen just once and around 33% held by the top ten. This clonotype was observed a handful of times.

The source material was PBMCs, sampled at follow-up. The chain recombines TRBV3-1 with TRBJ2-6; 7 nucleotides line up with TRBD1. The receptor was isolated from a female donor with early-stage non-small cell lung cancer. CDR3: CASSPTGVGANVLTF. As DNA, the CDR3 is TGTGCCAGCAGCCCTACAGGGGTTGGGGCCAACGTCCTGACTTTC. Together with reference TRBV3-1 and TRBJ2-6, the CDR3 gives the full variable domain: DTAVSQTPKYLVTQMGNDKSIKCEQNLGHDTMYWYKQDSKKFLKIMFSYNNKELIINETVPNRFSPKSPDKAHLNLHINSLELGDSAVYFCASSPTGVGANVLTFGAGSRLTVL.